These 18 T cell receptor beta chains were sequenced from one sample in a study of blood T cell repertoires in COVID-19. Profiling relied on immunoSEQ multiplex PCR, and the TCRdb table lists in-frame clones only, not all of them. The data contain 50,000 to 85,000 clones, about 90% of them seen just once; the ten biggest clones take up around 6.7%. Sequences were obtained from peripheral blood. These receptors originate from a human donor in a cohort sampled during active COVID-19.

In this sample, this clone turned up once. J is TRBJ2-1 and V is TRBV7-2; weak D call: TRBD1 (6 bases). The CDR3 is made up of 14 amino acids. Trimming left V 0 bases short and J 7 bases short, with 10 bases between. Germline V gives CDR1 SGHTA, CDR2 FQGNSA. CDR3 region: CASSLAGRGNEQFF. CDR3 nucleotides: TGTGCCAGCAGCTTAGCGGGTAGGGGGAATGAGCAGTTCTTC.

The V call is TRBV27, the J call TRBJ1-2; no reliable D call. V was cut by 5 bases and J by 4 bases, with 20 bases left in between. Germline CDR1 is MNHEY and CDR2 is SMNVEV (reference sequence). The CDR3 length is 16 residues. The CDR3 region is CASSEYAVGDFYGYTF. The CDR3, as DNA: TGTGCCAGCAGTGAGTATGCTGTCGGGGATTTCTATGGCTACACCTTC.

The chain employs TRBV5-1 and TRBJ2-3; TRBD2 matches 7 bases. This CDR3 comprises 16 residues. The germline V gene encodes CDR1 SGHRS and CDR2 YFSETQ. V lost 0 bases, J lost 2 bases, and 6 bases stayed unmatched. CDR3 in amino acids: CASSLGISGPTDTQYF. CDR3 coding DNA: TGCGCCAGCAGCTTGGGGATTAGCGGGCCCACAGATACGCAGTATTTT.

The rearrangement links TRBV6-2 or TRBV6-3 to TRBJ2-1; 7 positions agree with TRBD1. V lost 0 bases and J lost 0; bases outside the gene matches: 5. Per germline, CDR1 MNHEY and CDR2 SVGEGT. The CDR3 contains 17 residues. The CDR3 loop reads CASSYSPRDSSYNEQFF. CDR3 nucleotide sequence: TGTGCCAGCAGTTACTCGCCGAGGGACAGCTCCTACAATGAGCAGTTCTTC.

V gene TRBV7-2 combines with J gene TRBJ1-2; D gene uncertain. The CDR3 length is 13 residues. V was cut by 5 bases and J by 8 bases, with 15 bases left in between. CDR1 and CDR2 (germline): SGHTA, FQGNSA. The CDR3 sequence is CASSPYIEQGYTF. CDR3 in DNA: TGTGCCAGCAGCCCCTACATAGAACAGGGCTACACCTTC. The full variable domain, completed using reference TRBV7-2 and TRBJ1-2, is GAGVSQSPSNKVTEKGKDVELRCDPISGHTALYWYRQSLGQGLEFLIYFQGNSAPDKSGLPSDRFSAERTGGSVSTLTIQRTQQEDSAVYLCASSPYIEQGYTFGSGTRLTVV.

This chain uses TRBV4-3 with TRBJ1-6; D is unclear. Germline V CDR1 and CDR2: LGHNA, YSLEER. This CDR3 has 14 residues. Trimming removed 3 bases from V and 8 bases from J, with 11 bases in between. CDR3 DNA: TGCGCCAGCAGCCAGCGCAGGAGGGATTCACCCCTCCACTTT. Its translation is CASSQRRRDSPLHF.

The chain employs TRBV4-3 and TRBJ2-5; 8 nucleotides line up with TRBD1. Trimming took 4 bases from V and 5 from J; bases not matched to a gene: 6. The CDR3 is 14 amino acids. The germline V gene has CDR1 LGHNA and CDR2 YSLEER. The CDR3 DNA reads TGCGCCAGCAGCCCGGGACAGGCCAGGGAGACCCAGTACTTC. Residues: CASSPGQARETQYF.

This chain links TRBV2 with TRBJ1-2, with TRBD1 as a possible D gene (5 bases). From germline, CDR1 is SNHLY and CDR2 FYNNEI. This CDR3 spans 14 amino acids. The germline V and J ends were trimmed by 2 bases and 4 bases, with 11 bases remaining between them. CDR3 sequence reads: CASSEQGIGYGYTF. As DNA, the CDR3 is TGTGCCAGCAGTGAACAGGGTATCGGCTATGGCTACACCTTC.

The CDR3 DNA follows: TGTGCCAGCACCTCTCGGGGGATCTCCTACAATGAGCAGTTCTTC. It codes for CASTSRGISYNEQFF. The V gene is TRBV27, the J gene TRBJ2-1, with TRBD2 as a possible D gene (6 bases). Looked up from germline, CDR1 is MNHEY and CDR2 is SMNVEV (reference sequence). The CDR3 is made up of 15 amino acids. Trimming removed 7 bases at V and 0 bases at J, with 13 bases between.

The V gene is TRBV5-4, the J gene TRBJ1-3, with 8 bases lining up with TRBD1. Germline trimming cut 9 bases from V and 2 bases from J; bases unmatched to any gene: 7. CDR1 and CDR2 (germline): SGHNT, YYREEE (reference sequence). There are 14 residues in the CDR3. The CDR3 is CATNLQGAGNTIYF. Written as DNA, the CDR3 is TGTGCCACCAATTTACAGGGGGCTGGAAACACCATATATTTT.

DNA of the CDR3: TGTGCCAGCAGGGGGCGGGGGTTAACTGAAGCTTTCTTT. Encoded protein: CASRGRGLTEAFF. The chain is built from TRBV7-9 and TRBJ1-1; a weak D match, TRBD1 (5 bases). The CDR3 extends over 13 amino acids. V lost 6 bases and J 5 bases, leaving 13 bases between the germline ends. From germline, CDR1 is SEHNR and CDR2 FQNEAQ (reference sequence).

The CDR3 DNA reads as TGTGCCAGCAGTGACAGAGGCTTAGGCAATCAGCCCCAGCATTTT. Residues: CASSDRGLGNQPQHF. This chain uses TRBV6-1 with TRBJ1-5; D uncertain. CDR1 is MNHNS, CDR2 SASEGT, per germline. Trimming took off 3 bases at V and 2 bases at J, with 11 bases between the two ends. The CDR3 has 15 residues.

The chain carries TRBV6-1 and TRBJ1-3; D remains unclear. The CDR3 spans 17 residues. Germline V lookup: CDR1 MNHNS, CDR2 SASEGT. Trimming removed 3 bases from V and 4 bases from J, with 19 bases in between. CDR3 DNA: TGTGCCAGCAGTGATGACCTGGGTGAGGCGAGGGGAAACACCATATATTTT. It is translated as CASSDDLGEARGNTIYF.

The V and J genes are TRBV30 and TRBJ2-3, with D tentatively TRBD2 (6 bases). CDR3 size: 16 residues. Germline CDR1 and CDR2: GTSNPN and SVGIG (reference sequence). Trimming removed 3 bases at V and 2 bases at J, with 18 bases between. CDR3 in DNA: TGTGCCTGGAGCAAAAACGGAGGGCCGAACACAGATACGCAGTATTTT. Translation gives CAWSKNGGPNTDTQYF. Variable domain in full (rest from reference TRBV30 and TRBJ2-3): SQTIHQWPATLVQPVGSPLSLECTVEGTSNPNLYWYRQAAGRGLQLLFYSVGIGQISSEVPQNLSASRPQDRQFILSSKKLLLSDSGFYLCAWSKNGGPNTDTQYFGPGTRLTVL.

This rearrangement joins TRBV6-6 to TRBJ1-5; the D is unclear. The CDR3 covers 16 residues. Trimming cost V 0 bases and J 4 bases, with 13 bases left between them. Germline V gene data show CDR1 as MNHNY and CDR2 as SVGAGI (reference sequence). The CDR3 DNA follows: TGTGCCAGCAGTTACTCCACGGTAGGAGAGAATCAGCCCCAGCATTTT. This codes for CASSYSTVGENQPQHF.

V gene TRBV7-9 combines with J gene TRBJ2-1, with TRBD2 matching 10 bases. Germline loops: CDR1 SEHNR, CDR2 FQNEAQ (reference sequence). Unmatched junction bases numbered 6, after V lost 7 bases and J lost 3 bases. The CDR3 runs 15 residues. The CDR3 coding sequence is TGTGCCAGCACGGCTAGCGGGAGTGTCTACAATGAGCAGTTCTTC. Translation gives CASTASGSVYNEQFF.

The chain recombines TRBV19 with TRBJ2-3, with D perhaps matching TRBD2 (6 bases). Germline V gene sequence: CDR1 LNHDA, CDR2 SQIVND (reference sequence). V was cut by 3 bases and J by 5 bases, with 12 bases left in between. The CDR3 loop spans 14 amino acids. Here the CDR3 reads CASSIGGRGDTQYF. The CDR3 coding sequence is TGTGCCAGTAGTATTGGGGGGAGAGGAGATACGCAGTATTTT.

The rearrangement uses TRBV5-1 and TRBJ2-3; 12 positions agree with TRBD2. The germline V gene encodes CDR1 SGHRS and CDR2 YFSETQ. The CDR3 sequence is 16 residues long. The V gene end was trimmed by 2 bases and the J gene end by 0 bases; junction bases not matched to a gene: 1. The CDR3 reads CASSFGTSGSTDTQYF. Here the CDR3 DNA reads TGCGCCAGCAGCTTCGGGACTAGCGGGAGCACAGATACGCAGTATTTT.